A selection of T cell receptor beta chains follows, all from one sample in a study of CD8 T cells in ankylosing spondylitis. TCRdb ran MiXCR on the 5' RACE reads and lists one entry per CDR3 protein. The sample lists 400,000 or so distinct CDR3 sequences, roughly 26% occurring once. Sequenced material: blood, either unsorted or a sorted T cell fraction (not recorded which). The receptors stem from a male donor with ankylosing spondylitis. Both conserved end residues are part of each CDR3. The order of the fields is V gene, D gene, clone size, J gene, CDR3 DNA, CDR3 protein. The D gene is left open where the match is weak. The size of a clone is reported for some rows only, either as once, few or many, or as a class for expanded clones.

TRBV9	-	-	TRBJ2-1	TGTGCCAGCAGCGTAGTCCGCCGGGGCTACAATGAGCAGTTCTTC	CASSVVRRGYNEQFF
TRBV24-1	TRBD2	few	TRBJ2-5	TGTGCCACCAGTGATTTGCTCGGGGGGGGGGAGACCCAGTACTTC	CATSDLLGGGETQYF
TRBV10-3	TRBD2	few	TRBJ2-1	TGTGCCATCAGTGAGCGTCTAGCGGGAGAAAGTAATGAGCAGTTCTTC	CAISERLAGESNEQFF
TRBV15	-	-	TRBJ2-5	TGTGCCACCAGCAGAGGAACCGGACTCAATATCCAAGAGACCCAGTACTTC	CATSRGTGLNIQETQYF
TRBV20-1	-	-	TRBJ2-3	TGCAGTATAGGGCGGGGCGCAGATACGCAGTATTTT	CSIGRGADTQYF
TRBV4-2	-	few	TRBJ2-7	TGTGCCAGCAGCCCGCAAGTTGGCTACGAGCAGTACTTC	CASSPQVGYEQYF
TRBV24-1	-	few	TRBJ1-5	TGTGCCACCAGTAGCGTGGGGGTTGGTCAGCCCCAGCATTTT	CATSSVGVGQPQHF
TRBV20-1	TRBD1	-	TRBJ2-2	TGCAGTGCTTACGGACAGGGGATCGGCACCGGGGAGCTGTTTTTT	CSAYGQGIGTGELFF
TRBV6-1	TRBD1	-	TRBJ2-4	TGTGCCAGCACCTTGACAGGGATAGACAAAAACATTCAGTACTTC	CASTLTGIDKNIQYF
TRBV24-1	-	few	TRBJ2-3	TGTGCCACCAGTGATGCGGGGGCGATCGGACCAGATACGCAGTATTTT	CATSDAGAIGPDTQYF
TRBV10-2	TRBD2	few	TRBJ2-3	TGCGCCAGCTTTAGCCCTAGCGGGAGCGGGGATACGCAGTATTTT	CASFSPSGSGDTQYF
TRBV5-1	TRBD1	few	TRBJ2-2	TGCGCCAGCAGAACCGGGACAGCCTACACCGGGGAGCTGTTTTTT	CASRTGTAYTGELFF
TRBV7-9	-	-	TRBJ1-3	TGTGCCAGCAGCTTAGAGGGAAATCCTTGGAACACCATATATTTT	CASSLEGNPWNTIYF
TRBV12-3/TRBV12-4	-	many	TRBJ2-3	TGTGCCAGCAGTTTGGCGCCTTCCACAGATACGCAGTATTTT	CASSLAPSTDTQYF
TRBV7-9	-	few	TRBJ2-2	TGTGCCAGCACCTACCCGGGGGTCACCGGGGAGCTGTTTTTT	CASTYPGVTGELFF
TRBV30	-	few	TRBJ2-3	TGTGCCTGGGAAAGGGGACTCGGGCACTCAAATACGCAGTATTTT	CAWERGLGHSNTQYF
TRBV5-1	-	many	TRBJ2-2	TGCGCCAGCAGCCAGACAGTGAACACCGGGGAGCTGTTTTTT	CASSQTVNTGELFF
TRBV7-2	-	-	TRBJ1-1	TGTGCCAGCAGCTTATCGAACTCTGAAGCTTTCTTT	CASSLSNSEAFF
TRBV20-1	-	-	TRBJ2-3	TGCAGTGCCAAGGCGGGCGGAGATACGCAGTATTTT	CSAKAGGDTQYF
TRBV3-1	TRBD2	-	TRBJ2-1	TGTGCCAGCAGCCATCCCCTAGCGGGAGCCGACAATGAGCAGTTCTTC	CASSHPLAGADNEQFF
TRBV2	-	few	TRBJ2-3	TGTGCCAGGAGTGCTTCGGTATTTGGGGCAGATACGCAGTATTTT	CARSASVFGADTQYF
TRBV6-1	-	-	TRBJ1-6	TGTGCCAGCACCCAGAGCAGCTATAATTCACCCCTCCACTTT	CASTQSSYNSPLHF
TRBV2	-	-	TRBJ1-6	TGTGCCAGCAGTAGTTTCCCAGGGGTGGACTCACCCCTCCACTTT	CASSSFPGVDSPLHF
TRBV7-2	TRBD1	-	TRBJ1-4	TGTGCCAGCAGCCCTCTCGGGACAGGGATTGAAAAACTGTTTTTT	CASSPLGTGIEKLFF
TRBV7-9	TRBD2	-	TRBJ2-1	TGTGCCAGCAGCCGACCGAAAGGACTAGCGGGAGACAATGAGCAGTTCTTC	CASSRPKGLAGDNEQFF
TRBV5-1	-	-	TRBJ2-2	TGCGCCAGCAGCTTGTCCAGGTCCCCGAACACCGGGGAGCTGTTTTTT	CASSLSRSPNTGELFF